This TCR beta chain was retrieved from a study of shared clonotypes between healthy human individuals. The repertoire was sequenced with immunoSEQ multiplex PCR; TCRdb's copy has only in-frame clones and lacks some. The data hold roughly 500,000 clones, with less than 80% observed a single time. Germline-derived CDR1 and CDR2 are KGHSH and LQKENI. The V end was cut by 3 bases, the J end by 5 bases, with 11 bases between. This CDR3 has 13 amino acids. The chain employs TRBV18 and TRBJ2-7; the D gene is possibly TRBD2 (5 bases). Sequencing was performed on PBMCs. The receptor's source is a woman in her 40s in good health. Some clones in this sample may be carry-over from other donors' samples. In DNA form, the CDR3 reads TGTGCCAGCTCACCCGGGGATTGGGACGAGCAGTACTTC. As protein: CASSPGDWDEQYF. Complete variable domain (other parts from reference TRBV18 and TRBJ2-7): NAGVMQNPRHLVRRRGQEARLRCSPMKGHSHVYWYRQLPEEGLKFMVYLQKENIIDESGMPKERFSAEFPKEGPSILRIQQVVRGDSAAYFCASSPGDWDEQYFGPGTRLTVT.